These 15 T cell receptor beta chains were all obtained from the same sample, sequenced in a study of blood T cell repertoires in COVID-19. The assay was immunoSEQ multiplex PCR, and TCRdb's table has in-frame clones only and misses some. The table records about 300,000 clones, around 85% of them present only once. Sequenced: peripheral blood. The receptors were gathered from a human donor with COVID-19, enrolled during active disease. The donor label of this sample is uncertain.

The chain carries TRBV12-3 or TRBV12-4 and TRBJ2-3; D not certain. This CDR3 region has 13 residues. V shed 1 base and J shed 8 bases, with 10 bases lying between them. CDR3 protein: CASSLGRGSTQYF. The CDR3 region has the DNA TGTGCCAGCAGTTTAGGACGCGGATCTACGCAGTATTTT.

This chain links TRBV6-5 with TRBJ2-7, with no clear D. The V gene's germline CDR1 is MNHEY and CDR2 SVGAGI. The CDR3 spans 13 residues. The V and J ends lost 8 bases and 5 bases respectively, with 16 bases between them. Here the CDR3 DNA reads TGTGCCAGCGAGGAAGTCCTCCGGGACGAGCAGTACTTC. This encodes CASEEVLRDEQYF.

The chain combines TRBV5-1 with TRBJ2-1; 9 bases match TRBD2. Germline loops: CDR1 SGHRS, CDR2 YFSETQ. The V and J ends lost 0 bases and 8 bases, in that order; junction bases with no gene match: 6. The CDR3 is 15 amino acids. The CDR3 nucleotides are TGCGCCAGCAGCTTGGAAGCGGGAGGCGAGTATGAGCAGTTCTTC. Its translation is CASSLEAGGEYEQFF.

In its sample, this clone was seen a few times. The chain combines TRBV19 with TRBJ1-1; D might be TRBD1 (5 bases). V was shortened by 3 bases and J by 0 bases, with 14 bases between the two germline ends. This CDR3 region has 16 residues. Per germline, CDR1 LNHDA and CDR2 SQIVND (reference sequence). The CDR3 DNA follows: TGTGCCAGTAGTATTCCGGGTGCGACAGTGAACACTGAAGCTTTCTTT. This codes for CASSIPGATVNTEAFF.

The chain recombines TRBV27 with TRBJ1-1, with D perhaps matching TRBD1 (5 bases). Deletions cut 5 bases from V and 1 base from J, with 29 bases between. CDR1 MNHEY and CDR2 SMNVEV come from the germline V gene (reference sequence). The CDR3 consists of 20 residues. CDR3: CASSPSSPSTRQRKNTEAFF. In DNA, the CDR3 is TGTGCCAGCAGTCCCTCGTCCCCCTCGACCAGACAGCGTAAGAACACTGAAGCTTTCTTT.

The chain has TRBV5-5 and TRBJ1-1; tentative D call: TRBD1 (5 bases). The CDR3 sequence is 14 residues long. Looked up from germline, CDR1 is SGHKS and CDR2 is YYEKEE (reference sequence). Trimming stripped 4 bases from V and 3 bases from J, with 13 bases between. CDR3 residues: CASSAQVRDTEAFF. CDR3 in DNA: TGTGCCAGCAGCGCACAGGTCAGGGACACTGAAGCTTTCTTT.

This chain uses TRBV7-3 with TRBJ1-6, with D perhaps matching TRBD1 (6 bases). This CDR3 has 15 residues. Germline V gives CDR1 SGHTA, CDR2 FQGTGA. The V end lost 2 bases, the J end lost 6 bases, and 11 bases lay between the germline ends. CDR3: CASSLGGAVNSPLHF. In DNA, the CDR3 is TGTGCCAGCAGCTTAGGGGGCGCGGTTAATTCACCCCTCCACTTT. The full variable domain, completed using reference TRBV7-3 and TRBJ1-6, is GAGVSQTPSNKVTEKGKYVELRCDPISGHTALYWYRQSLGQGPEFLIYFQGTGAADDSGLPNDRFFAVRPEGSVSTLKIQRTERGDSAVYLCASSLGGAVNSPLHFGNGTRLTVT.

Notes on this clone: Distinct nucleotide sequences in the sample also encode this CDR3. V usage is TRBV7-2 and J usage is TRBJ2-7; TRBD2 aligns across 11 bases. The junction had 2 bases not matched to a gene; V was cut back by 1 base and J by 0 bases. Germline V lookup: CDR1 SGHTA, CDR2 FQGNSA. The CDR3 extends over 16 amino acids. CDR3 bases: TGTGCCAGCAGCTTAGAAGGGACTAGCGGCTCCTACGAGCAGTACTTC. Encoded protein: CASSLEGTSGSYEQYF.

This clone was detected once. This chain uses TRBV6-5 with TRBJ2-1; 11 bases line up with TRBD2. Germline lookup yields CDR1 MNHEY and CDR2 SVGAGI. The V and J ends lost 6 bases and 9 bases, in that order; junction bases with no gene match: 10. This CDR3 comprises 15 residues. CDR3: CASRGFSGRAREQFF. The CDR3 coding sequence is TGTGCCAGCAGAGGGTTTAGCGGGAGGGCCCGTGAGCAGTTCTTC.

The chain links TRBV28 to TRBJ2-7; TRBD2 matches 9 bases. J was trimmed by 4 bases and V by 6 bases; bases with no gene match: 10. This CDR3 is built from 15 residues. CDR1 and CDR2 from the germline V gene are MDHEN and SYDVKM. The CDR3 loop reads CASSRQRGDLYEQYF. For the CDR3, the DNA is TGTGCCAGCAGCCGGCAGCGGGGGGATCTTTACGAGCAGTACTTC.

V and J are TRBV13 and TRBJ2-1, with 7 bases aligning to TRBD1. From germline, CDR1 is PRHDT and CDR2 FYEKMQ (reference sequence). This CDR3 is 15 amino acids long. V trimming: 5 bases; J trimming: 2 bases; junction bases outside the gene matches: 6. CDR3 bases: TGTGCCAGCAGCCCGCCAGGGACAGCCTACAATGAGCAGTTCTTC. Its translation: CASSPPGTAYNEQFF.

V usage is TRBV15 and J usage is TRBJ2-5, with D possibly TRBD1 on 5 matching bases. The CDR3 sequence is 15 residues long. Germline CDR1 is LNHNV and CDR2 is YYDKDF (reference sequence). The V and J ends lost 1 base and 5 bases respectively, with 14 bases between them. The CDR3 protein is CATSRVMGLGETQYF. Here the CDR3 DNA reads TGTGCCACCAGCAGAGTTATGGGGCTGGGCGAGACCCAGTACTTC.

The chain couples TRBV7-2 to TRBJ1-1, with D possibly matching TRBD1 (5 bases). The ends were cut back, 0 bases at V and 8 bases at J, with 10 bases in the middle. The CDR3 contains 13 residues. Germline V gene sequence: CDR1 SGHTA, CDR2 FQGNSA. The CDR3 region has the DNA TGTGCCAGCAGCTTAGCAGGGGCTCCCGAAGCTTTCTTT. Amino acids: CASSLAGAPEAFF.

The V and J genes are TRBV7-8 and TRBJ1-3; weak D call: TRBD1 (6 bases). The germline V gene encodes CDR1 SGHVS and CDR2 FQNEAQ. The CDR3 runs 15 residues. The germline V and J ends were trimmed by 1 base and 0 bases, with 7 bases remaining between them. DNA for the CDR3: TGTGCCAGCAGCTTAGGGACAGTCTCTGGAAACACCATATATTTT. Protein sequence: CASSLGTVSGNTIYF.

The V and J genes are TRBV11-2 and TRBJ2-7; D perhaps matches TRBD2 (6 bases). Germline loops: CDR1 SGHAT, CDR2 FQNNGV. Trimming took off 1 base at V and 3 bases at J, with 7 bases between the two ends. There are 13 residues in the CDR3. CDR3 nucleotides: TGTGCCAGCAGCTTAGTGGGGGGCTACGAGCAGTACTTC. It translates to CASSLVGGYEQYF.